One and the same sample provided the 7 T cell receptor beta chains below, sequenced in a study of monozygotic twins with inflammatory bowel disease. Following a re-call of the 5' RACE reads, TCRdb has one entry per CDR3 protein and lacks DNA. This sample's clone table lists 200,000 to 250,000 distinct CDR3 sequences. Sequenced material: blood. The receptors here all came from a human donor with ulcerative colitis or Crohn's disease, or a healthy co-twin of an affected twin (not recorded which).

The V and J genes are TRBV30 and TRBJ1-1. The CDR3 runs 15 residues. From germline, CDR1 is GTSNPN and CDR2 SVGIG (reference sequence). The CDR3 sequence: CAWSVPGIRGTEAFF.

V and J are TRBV10-3 and TRBJ2-1; TCRdb names TRBD2, which stays unverified in the absence of DNA. This CDR3 is built from 14 residues. Per the germline V gene, CDR1 is ENHRY and CDR2 is SYGVKD. This chain's CDR3 is CAISNTLEPNEQFF.

CDR3 residues: CASSPETGPYGYTF. The V gene is TRBV18, the J gene TRBJ1-2; lacking DNA, the TRBD1 call made by TCRdb goes unchecked. CDR1 is KGHSH and CDR2 is LQKENI in the germline V gene. The CDR3 spans 14 residues.

This chain joins TRBV30 and TRBJ1-3; the D call from TCRdb, TRBD1, cannot be confirmed without DNA. The germline gives CDR1 GTSNPN, CDR2 SVGIG (reference sequence). The CDR3 has 13 amino acids. The CDR3 protein is CAWSPGQLNTIYF. Variable domain in full (rest from reference TRBV30 and TRBJ1-3): SQTIHQWPATLVQPVGSPLSLECTVEGTSNPNLYWYRQAAGRGLQLLFYSVGIGQISSEVPQNLSASRPQDRQFILSSKKLLLSDSGFYLCAWSPGQLNTIYFGEGSWLTVV.

The V and J genes are TRBV3-1 and TRBJ1-2. The length of the CDR3 is 17 residues. Germline assignment: CDR1 LGHDT and CDR2 YNNKEL (reference sequence). The CDR3 protein is CASSQDTRAPTNYGYTF.

V gene TRBV6-1 combines with J gene TRBJ1-5; checking the TCRdb D call of TRBD1 is not possible without DNA. Germline V CDR1 and CDR2: MNHNS, SASEGT. This CDR3 comprises 14 residues. CDR3 loop: CASRPGQQNQPQHF.

V usage is TRBV4-2 and J usage is TRBJ1-3; TCRdb's D gene call, TRBD1, goes unchecked for lack of DNA. The CDR3 has 17 residues. CDR1 LGHNA and CDR2 YNFKEQ come from the germline V gene. CDR3 in amino acids: CASSQEAGQGAGNTIYF.